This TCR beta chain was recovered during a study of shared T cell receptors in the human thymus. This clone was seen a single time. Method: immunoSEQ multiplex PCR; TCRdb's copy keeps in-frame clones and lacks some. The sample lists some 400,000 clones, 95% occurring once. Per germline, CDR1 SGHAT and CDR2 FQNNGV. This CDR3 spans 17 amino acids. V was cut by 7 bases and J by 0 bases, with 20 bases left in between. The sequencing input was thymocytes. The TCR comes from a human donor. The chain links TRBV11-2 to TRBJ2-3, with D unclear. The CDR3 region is CASTPTPAVVSTDTQYF. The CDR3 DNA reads TGTGCCAGCACCCCCACTCCGGCAGTAGTGAGCACAGATACGCAGTATTTT.